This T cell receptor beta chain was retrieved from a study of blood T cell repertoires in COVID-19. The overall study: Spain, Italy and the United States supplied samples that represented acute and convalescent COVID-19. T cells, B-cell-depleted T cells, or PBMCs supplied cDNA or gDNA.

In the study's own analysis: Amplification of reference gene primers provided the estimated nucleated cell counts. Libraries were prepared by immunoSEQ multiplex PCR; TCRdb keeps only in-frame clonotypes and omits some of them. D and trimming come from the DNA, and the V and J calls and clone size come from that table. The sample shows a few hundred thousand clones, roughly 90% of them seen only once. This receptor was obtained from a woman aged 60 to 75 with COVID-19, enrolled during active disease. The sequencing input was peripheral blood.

Here the CDR3 reads CASRKGARNTGELFF. The CDR3 bases are TGTGCCAGTAGAAAGGGGGCGCGGAACACCGGGGAGCTGTTTTTT. V and J are TRBV19 and TRBJ2-2, with 7 bases fitting TRBD1. The length of the CDR3 is 15 residues. Germline CDR1 is LNHDA and CDR2 is SQIVND (reference sequence). V gave up 6 bases and J gave up 1 base; unmatched junction bases: 5.